The clone carrying this T cell receptor beta chain has only a few counts. The sample comes from a study of T-cell reconstitution after alpha-beta-depleted transplantation in children. Unique molecular identifiers were incorporated into the prepared TCRbeta library. Each CDR3 protein is one row after TCRdb ran MiXCR on the PCR reads. The table includes about 640,000 distinct CDR3 sequences, roughly 17% detected once. This CDR3 is 13 amino acids long. The V end lost 8 bases, the J end lost 4 bases, and 17 bases lay between the germline ends. The germline CDR1 and CDR2 sequences are GTSNPN and SVGIG (reference sequence).

The sequence came from a human donor who donated a stem cell graft to a child with acute myeloid leukemia. This specimen was PBMCs from the stem cell graft donor, taken from the stem cell graft. This chain links TRBV30 with TRBJ1-2; D possibly corresponds to TRBD1 (6 bases). The CDR3 DNA sequence: TGTGCCCACTCGGACAGCGGTTTCTATGGCTACACCTTC. This gives the protein CAHSDSGFYGYTF.